This T cell receptor (beta chain) came from a study of T cells in Graves' hyperthyroidism and ophthalmopathy. General observations from the study: Most expanded thyroid clonotypes above 0.001 also appeared in blood.

This clonotype has a handful of counts. Its antigen is currently unknown. From RNA transcripts, TCR beta CDR3 regions were amplified. During a first-round RT-PCR of the TCR CDR3, the HTBI primer set was used. One entry per CDR3 protein, called by TCRdb with MiXCR from the multiplex PCR reads. Seen here are a few hundred thousand distinct CDR3 sequences, under 60% observed once, and the top ten hold roughly 8.2%. Hyperthyroidism of Graves' type that showed no ophthalmopathy progression within 18 months was stable. Newly diagnosed hyperthyroidism patients aged 18 to 65 years had disease lasting under 2 months. Exclusions: uncontrolled infection, other autoimmune disease, pregnancy, lactation. The V gene lost 1 base and the J gene lost 6 bases, with 12 bases spanning the gap. The germline CDR1 and CDR2 sequences are LGHNA and YSLEER. The CDR3 contains 14 residues.

The TCR comes from a woman in her late teens or twenties with Graves' hyperthyroidism. V is TRBV4-3 and J is TRBJ1-1; D may be TRBD1 (5 bases). The sample consisted of peripheral blood or thyroid tissue (not recorded which). The CDR3 sequence is CASSQVGTSSEAFF. Written as DNA, the CDR3 is TGCGCCAGCAGCCAAGTAGGGACCAGCTCTGAAGCTTTCTTT.